A selection of T cell receptor beta chains follows, all from one sample in a study of T cells in localized non-small cell lung cancer. This table comes from immunoSEQ multiplex PCR, and its TCRdb copy is limited to in-frame clones, with some not included. The sample yields some 53,000 clones, about nine tenths seen once. The sequencing used peripheral blood, collected before any cancer treatment. The source of these receptors is a male donor at least 60 years old with stage III squamous cell lung carcinoma. Each CDR3 is given with its conserved first and last residue. A D gene is named only where the DNA matches it firmly. Size is stated for part of the rows, as once, few or many counts, or as a class when the clone is expanded.

J,D,V,size,CDR3,DNA
TRBJ2-5,TRBD2,TRBV7-9,-,CASSSSLAGLEETQYF,TGTGCCAGCAGCTCCTCCCTAGCGGGACTAGAAGAGACCCAGTACTTC
TRBJ2-2,TRBD1,TRBV29-1,-,CSVSRGIGTGELFF,TGCAGCGTTTCCAGGGGGATAGGCACCGGGGAGCTGTTTTTT
TRBJ1-1,TRBD1,TRBV18,once,CASSPRGPQNTEAFF,TGTGCCAGCTCACCAAGGGGGCCCCAGAACACTGAAGCTTTCTTT
TRBJ1-5,TRBD1,TRBV28,-,CASKDGDRGRQPQHF,TGTGCCAGCAAAGACGGTGACAGGGGGCGTCAGCCCCAGCATTTT
TRBJ1-2,-,TRBV6-6,-,CASSLMDLPTAF,TGTGCCAGCAGTTTAATGGACCTACCTACCGCCTTC
TRBJ2-7,-,TRBV30,once,CAWSASYEQYF,TGTGCCTGGAGTGCAAGTTACGAGCAGTACTTC
TRBJ1-4,TRBD1,TRBV6-4,-,CASSDLGQGMGTNEKLFF,TGTGCCAGCAGTGACCTGGGACAGGGGATGGGGACTAATGAAAAGCTGTTTTTT
TRBJ1-1,-,TRBV7-2,few,CASSLSHVDTEAFF,TGTGCCAGCAGCTTATCCCACGTGGACACTGAAGCTTTCTTT
TRBJ2-1,-,TRBV7-9,-,CASSLSRGPSYNEQFF,TGTGCCAGCAGCTTATCTCGGGGCCCCTCCTACAATGAGCAGTTCTTC
TRBJ2-3,-,TRBV18,once,CASSPLEDRVLDTQYF,TGTGCCAGCTCACCGTTGGAAGACCGCGTCTTAGATACGCAGTATTTT
TRBJ2-2,-,TRBV19,-,CASKRSGELFF,TGTGCCAGTAAGCGGAGCGGGGAGCTGTTTTTT
TRBJ2-1,TRBD1,TRBV12-5,-,CASGLAAGTGANEQFF,TGTGCTAGTGGTTTGGCGGCCGGGACAGGGGCCAATGAGCAGTTCTTC
TRBJ2-5,-,TRBV15,-,CATSRDRQLQETQYF,TGTGCCACCAGCAGAGATCGGCAGTTACAAGAGACCCAGTACTTC
TRBJ2-1,TRBD1,TRBV7-2,-,CASSLLRGHEQFF,TGTGCCAGCAGCTTATTAAGGGGGCATGAGCAGTTCTTC
TRBJ2-5,-,TRBV5-1,-,CASSLSGQLQETQYF,TGCGCCAGCAGCTTGTCTGGACAGCTACAAGAGACCCAGTACTTC
TRBJ1-1,-,TRBV29-1,-,CSVAMGQLNTEAFF,TGCAGCGTTGCCATGGGGCAGCTGAACACTGAAGCTTTCTTT
TRBJ2-7,TRBD2,TRBV19,-,CASSTSGINYEQYF,TGTGCCAGTAGTACTAGCGGGATTAACTACGAGCAGTACTTC
TRBJ2-5,-,TRBV9,few,CASSLLGERQETQYF,TGTGCCAGCAGCCTCCTGGGGGAGCGGCAAGAGACCCAGTACTTC
TRBJ1-6,-,TRBV7-2,-,CASSLGGRTPLHF,TGTGCCAGCAGCTTAGGAGGGAGAACACCCCTCCACTTT
TRBJ2-7,-,TRBV29-1,-,CSAVGGAPLGEQYF,TGCAGCGCCGTGGGGGGGGCCCCTCTCGGCGAGCAGTACTTC
TRBJ1-1,-,TRBV14,-,CASSPKWGAMNTEAFF,TGTGCCAGCAGCCCCAAGTGGGGGGCGATGAACACTGAAGCTTTCTTT